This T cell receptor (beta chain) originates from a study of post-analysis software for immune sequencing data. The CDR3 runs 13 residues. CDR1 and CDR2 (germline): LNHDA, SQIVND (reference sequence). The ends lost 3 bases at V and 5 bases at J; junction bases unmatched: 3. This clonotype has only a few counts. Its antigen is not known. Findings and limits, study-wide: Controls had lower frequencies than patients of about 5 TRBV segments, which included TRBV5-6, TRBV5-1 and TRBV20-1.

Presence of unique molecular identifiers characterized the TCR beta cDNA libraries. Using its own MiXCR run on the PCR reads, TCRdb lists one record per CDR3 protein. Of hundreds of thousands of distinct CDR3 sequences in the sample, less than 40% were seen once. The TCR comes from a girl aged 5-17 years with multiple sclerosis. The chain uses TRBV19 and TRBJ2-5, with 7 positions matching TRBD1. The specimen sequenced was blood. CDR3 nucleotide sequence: TGTGCCAGTAGTATGGACAGGCGGGAGACCCAGTACTTC. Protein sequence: CASSMDRRETQYF.